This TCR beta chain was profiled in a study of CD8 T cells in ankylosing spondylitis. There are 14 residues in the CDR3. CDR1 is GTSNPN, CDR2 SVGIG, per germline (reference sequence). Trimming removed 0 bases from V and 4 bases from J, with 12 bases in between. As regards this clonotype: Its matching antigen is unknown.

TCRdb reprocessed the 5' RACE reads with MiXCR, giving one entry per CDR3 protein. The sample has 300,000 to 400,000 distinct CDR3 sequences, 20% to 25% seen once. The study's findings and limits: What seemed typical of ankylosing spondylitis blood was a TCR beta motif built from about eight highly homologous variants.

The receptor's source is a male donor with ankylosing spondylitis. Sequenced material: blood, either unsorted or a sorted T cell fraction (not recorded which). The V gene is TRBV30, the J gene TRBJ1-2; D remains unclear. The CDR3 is CAWSVLHRRYGYTF. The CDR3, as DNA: TGTGCCTGGAGTGTACTGCACCGACGCTATGGCTACACCTTC.